This is a list of T cell receptor beta chains from one sample in a study of T cell changes during pregnancy in multiple sclerosis. TCRdb's copy holds only in-frame clones and misses some; the assay was immunoSEQ multiplex PCR. The table lists some 64,000 clones, approximately 90% of them singletons. The source material was peripheral blood, sampled in the first trimester of pregnancy. The receptors were gathered from a female donor in good health, enrolled as a control in a pregnancy study. CDR3s include the opening cysteine and the closing phenylalanine or tryptophan. D genes are given only for firm matches. The size entry is marked missing in some rows and otherwise reads once, few, many or a size class.

NA	TRBD1	15	TRBV5-4	TRBJ2-2	CASSPGTGGTGELFF	TGTGCCAGCAGCCCCGGGACAGGGGGCACCGGGGAGCTGTTTTTT
NA	TRBD1	18	TRBV5-1	TRBJ1-2	CASSLFGDRGASGYGYTF	TGCGCCAGCAGCTTATTCGGGGACAGAGGGGCCTCTGGCTATGGCTACACCTTC
NA	TRBD1	14	TRBV5-6	TRBJ2-7	CASRTRDRGYEQYF	TGTGCCAGCAGGACCCGGGACAGGGGGTACGAGCAGTACTTC
NA	NA	14	TRBV29-1	TRBJ2-7	CSTGGGRRPYEQYF	TGCAGCACTGGGGGGGGCAGGCGTCCCTACGAGCAGTACTTC
NA	NA	13	TRBV7-2	TRBJ2-2	CASSPRSTGELFF	TGTGCCAGCAGCCCACGGTCCACCGGGGAGCTGTTTTTT
NA	TRBD1	14	TRBV10-3	TRBJ1-2	CAISLTGGNYGYTF	TGTGCCATCAGTCTTACAGGGGGCAACTATGGCTACACCTTC
NA	TRBD1	14	TRBV14	TRBJ1-2	CASSQGGDSRGYTF	TGTGCCAGCAGCCAAGGCGGGGACAGTCGGGGCTACACCTTC
NA	TRBD1	14	TRBV11-2	TRBJ1-2	CASRAGTGASGYTF	TGTGCCAGCAGGGCCGGGACAGGGGCCAGTGGCTACACCTTC
NA	TRBD1	16	TRBV19	TRBJ1-2	CASSIPRDSANYGYTF	TGTGCCAGTAGTATACCTAGGGACAGCGCCAACTATGGCTACACCTTC
NA	NA	11	TRBV2	TRBJ1-1	CASLTGTGAFF	TGTGCCAGCTTGACAGGTACTGGGGCTTTCTTT
NA	NA	16	TRBV4-3	TRBJ2-6	CASSPSRTSGANVLTF	TGCGCCAGCAGCCCCTCGAGAACCTCTGGGGCCAACGTCCTGACTTTC
NA	TRBD1	15	TRBV5-4	TRBJ2-2	CASSLAGGASGELFF	TGTGCCAGCAGCTTGGCAGGGGGCGCTTCCGGGGAGCTGTTTTTT
once	NA	17	TRBV14	TRBJ1-6	CASSQDRDSSYNSPLHF	TGTGCCAGCAGCCAAGATCGCGACAGCTCCTATAATTCACCCCTCCACTTT
NA	TRBD1	15	TRBV9	TRBJ2-2	CASSGRGLGTGELFF	TGTGCCAGCAGTGGCAGGGGGCTTGGGACCGGGGAGCTGTTTTTT
few	NA	15	TRBV7-2	TRBJ1-5	CASSLAQGGNQPQHF	TGTGCCAGCAGCTTAGCGCAGGGTGGCAATCAGCCCCAGCATTTT
NA	NA	14	TRBV6-1	TRBJ2-4	CASSESLAKNIQYF	TGTGCCAGCAGTGAATCCCTAGCCAAAAACATTCAGTACTTC
NA	NA	15	TRBV11-2	TRBJ2-7	CASSSLQGHSYEQYF	TGTGCCAGCAGCTCCCTACAGGGTCACTCCTACGAGCAGTACTTC
NA	NA	12	TRBV9	TRBJ1-1	CASSVRGGEAFF	TGTGCCAGCAGCGTTCGGGGGGGTGAAGCTTTCTTT
NA	NA	11	TRBV29-1	TRBJ1-3	CSVAPRDTIYF	TGCAGCGTTGCGCCCCGGGACACCATATATTTT
few	TRBD2	12	TRBV19	TRBJ2-1	CASSGGASEQFF	TGTGCCAGTAGCGGGGGGGCAAGTGAGCAGTTCTTC
NA	NA	16	TRBV5-8	TRBJ1-2	CASSLQGSGISRGYTF	TGTGCCAGCAGCTTGCAAGGGTCAGGGATATCGAGGGGCTACACCTTC
NA	TRBD2	15	TRBV7-2	TRBJ2-3	CASSLRLAGTDTQYF	TGTGCCAGCAGTTTGAGACTAGCAGGCACAGATACGCAGTATTTT
once	TRBD1	15	TRBV7-2	TRBJ1-5	CASTLTGLSNQPQHF	TGTGCCAGCACCCTGACAGGGTTAAGCAATCAGCCCCAGCATTTT
NA	TRBD2	16	TRBV4-3	TRBJ2-5	CASSPTSGGPGETQYF	TGCGCCAGCAGCCCCACTAGCGGGGGGCCTGGGGAGACCCAGTACTTC
NA	NA	12	TRBV18	TRBJ1-2	CASSPIGDGYTF	TGTGCCAGCTCACCAATCGGGGATGGCTACACCTTC
NA	NA	13	TRBV5-1	TRBJ1-2	CASSGQIIYGYTF	TGCGCCAGCAGCGGACAGATAATCTATGGCTACACCTTC
NA	NA	15	TRBV25-1	TRBJ1-4	CASRQTGVTNEKLFF	TGTGCCAGCCGACAAACGGGGGTTACTAATGAAAAACTGTTTTTT
NA	NA	13	TRBV30	TRBJ2-3	CAWSPLPRDTQYF	TGTGCCTGGAGCCCTCTCCCGCGGGATACGCAGTATTTT
NA	TRBD2	14	TRBV27	TRBJ2-3	CARISGVSTDTQYF	TGTGCCAGGATAAGCGGGGTAAGCACAGATACGCAGTATTTT
NA	TRBD1	14	TRBV25-1	TRBJ1-5	CASSETGNYQPQHF	TGTGCCAGCAGTGAGACAGGGAACTATCAGCCCCAGCATTTT
NA	TRBD1	16	TRBV27	TRBJ2-1	CASSLTGTVTYNEQFF	TGTGCCAGCAGCCTAACCGGGACAGTGACCTACAATGAGCAGTTCTTC
NA	NA	15	TRBV7-2	TRBJ1-1	CASSLGVGGNTEAFF	TGTGCCAGCAGCTTAGGGGTGGGGGGTAACACTGAAGCTTTCTTT
NA	NA	15	TRBV18	TRBJ1-1	CASSPPLGGGTEAFF	TGTGCCAGCTCACCACCACTGGGCGGGGGCACTGAAGCTTTCTTT
once	NA	15	TRBV4-2	TRBJ1-2	CASSQDPRGAYGYTF	TGTGCCAGCAGCCAAGACCCCCGGGGGGCCTATGGCTACACCTTC
NA	NA	14	TRBV6-6	TRBJ1-2	CASSYWPGEDGYTF	TGTGCCAGCAGTTACTGGCCAGGGGAAGATGGCTACACCTTC
NA	NA	14	TRBV29-1	TRBJ1-1	CSVAEPHMNTEAFF	TGCAGCGTTGCGGAGCCACACATGAACACTGAAGCTTTCTTT
NA	NA	18	TRBV4-2	TRBJ2-6	CASSQENVGESGANVLTF	TGTGCCAGCAGCCAAGAGAATGTGGGAGAATCTGGGGCCAACGTCCTGACTTTC
NA	TRBD2	16	TRBV7-9	TRBJ2-3	CASSSFSGGNTDTQYF	TGTGCCAGCAGCTCCTTTAGCGGGGGTAACACAGATACGCAGTATTTT
NA	TRBD1	14	TRBV18	TRBJ1-1	CASSPRTGDTEAFF	TGTGCCAGCTCACCACGGACAGGGGACACTGAAGCTTTCTTT
NA	TRBD2	15	TRBV6-5	TRBJ2-7	CASSYSVAGSYEQYF	TGTGCCAGCAGTTACTCGGTAGCGGGGAGTTACGAGCAGTACTTC
NA	NA	17	TRBV15	TRBJ2-7	CATSRDSETASSYEQYF	TGTGCCACCAGCAGAGATTCTGAGACAGCGAGCTCCTACGAGCAGTACTTC
few	NA	15	TRBV4-2	TRBJ1-5	CASSQESRGSQPQHF	TGTGCCAGCAGCCAAGAATCCCGAGGAAGCCAGCCCCAGCATTTT